One sample yielded the 22 T cell receptor beta chains listed below, sequenced in a study of PD-1 blockade in mismatch repair-deficient tumors. Clones were read by immunoSEQ multiplex PCR, and TCRdb kept only the in-frame ones, dropping some. Of some 48,000 clones listed, 65% to 85% are singletons. The material sequenced was peripheral blood, taken roughly 21 weeks after starting pembrolizumab. The receptors were sampled from an adult with mismatch repair-deficient cancer.

In this sample, this clone is medium-sized. This chain joins TRBV9 and TRBJ2-3; 8 bases map to TRBD2. The CDR3 covers 16 residues. The V gene end was trimmed by 0 bases and the J gene end by 4 bases; junction bases not matched to a gene: 7. The germline V gene has CDR1 SGDLS and CDR2 YYNGEE. For the CDR3, the DNA is TGTGCCAGCAGCGTAGGGAGCGGGAGTTTCCCAGATACGCAGTATTTT. Protein sequence: CASSVGSGSFPDTQYF.

The chain has TRBV5-6 and TRBJ1-2; no clear D gene. This CDR3 spans 15 amino acids. The germline V gene has CDR1 SGHDT and CDR2 YYEEEE. With 2 bases removed from V and 0 bases from J, the gap between germline ends came to 11 bases. The CDR3 DNA is TGTGCCAGCAGCTTCGGAAACGCCGCTAACTATGGCTACACCTTC. Residues: CASSFGNAANYGYTF. The full variable domain, rest sourced from reference TRBV5-6 and TRBJ1-2, is DAGVTQSPTHLIKTRGQQVTLRCSPKSGHDTVSWYQQALGQGPQFIFQYYEEEERQRGNFPDRFSGHQFPNYSSELNVNALLLGDSALYLCASSFGNAANYGYTFGSGTRLTVV.

The CDR3 is CASSTGGQETQYF. The CDR3, as DNA: TGTGCCAGCAGCACAGGGGGCCAAGAGACCCAGTACTTC. The chain joins TRBV6-6 to TRBJ2-5; the match to TRBD1 covers 8 bases. Per germline, CDR1 MNHNY and CDR2 SVGAGI (reference sequence). The CDR3 covers 13 residues. With V trimmed by 6 bases and J by 1 base, 1 base remained unmatched.

Remarks on this clone: One end of the junction does not line up with germline, which may come from a read error. The J gene is TRBJ2-7, the V gene TRBV18; D not certain. Per the germline V gene, CDR1 is KGHSH and CDR2 is LQKENI. The CDR3 loop spans 15 amino acids. This CDR3 is CASSPPTTVIYEQYF. Written as DNA, the CDR3 is TGTGCCAGCTCCCCACCTACCACAGTAATCTACGAGCAGTACTTC.

This clone is medium-sized by share. J is TRBJ2-3 and V is TRBV5-6; D not certain. Germline V gene lookup returns CDR1 SGHDT and CDR2 YYEEEE. V gave up 3 bases and J gave up 2 bases, with 4 bases separating them. The CDR3 totals 12 residues. CDR3 in amino acids: CASSSLTDTQYF. The CDR3 DNA reads as TGTGCCAGCAGCTCCCTCACAGATACGCAGTATTTT. Together with reference TRBV5-6 and TRBJ2-3, the CDR3 gives the full variable domain: DAGVTQSPTHLIKTRGQQVTLRCSPKSGHDTVSWYQQALGQGPQFIFQYYEEEERQRGNFPDRFSGHQFPNYSSELNVNALLLGDSALYLCASSSLTDTQYFGPGTRLTVL.

The J gene is TRBJ2-1, the V gene TRBV6-1; D not certain. Trimming left V 10 bases short and J 3 bases short, with 19 bases between. CDR1 and CDR2 (germline): MNHNS, SASEGT. This CDR3 spans 15 amino acids. Here the CDR3 DNA reads TGTGCCACTAGAGCCGGGCTAGGCCGCTACAATGAGCAGTTCTTC. Its translation: CATRAGLGRYNEQFF.

The genes are TRBV6-6 and TRBJ2-7; 9 bases line up with TRBD1. J was trimmed by 4 bases and V by 6 bases; bases with no gene match: 4. Germline loops: CDR1 MNHNY, CDR2 SVGAGI (reference sequence). The CDR3 contains 13 residues. CDR3 sequence: CASSTGGMYEQYF. CDR3 nucleotides: TGTGCCAGCAGCACAGGGGGCATGTACGAGCAGTACTTC.

The V gene is TRBV27, the J gene TRBJ2-2, with TRBD1 identical over 10 bases. Germline lookup yields CDR1 MNHEY and CDR2 SMNVEV (reference sequence). V trimming: 6 bases; J trimming: 6 bases; junction bases outside the gene matches: 4. The CDR3 is 14 amino acids. CDR3 amino acids: CASRGTGVAGELFF. CDR3 nucleotides: TGTGCCAGCAGGGGGACAGGGGTGGCCGGGGAGCTGTTTTTT.

A single count supports this clone. The chain uses TRBV6-1 and TRBJ1-1; D may be TRBD1 (6 bases). Per germline, CDR1 MNHNS and CDR2 SASEGT. The CDR3 has 14 residues. Deletions cut 5 bases from V and 3 bases from J, with 13 bases between. The CDR3 sequence is CASSPGGADTEAFF. The CDR3 DNA sequence: TGTGCCAGCAGTCCTGGGGGGGCTGACACTGAAGCTTTCTTT.

V and J are TRBV9 and TRBJ2-3; 9 bases are shared with TRBD2. V lost 5 bases and J lost 5; bases outside the gene matches: 15. The CDR3 contains 17 residues. In germline, CDR1 is SGDLS, CDR2 YYNGEE. CDR3 nucleotide sequence: TGTGCCAGCAGAGACCACCCGGGGGTAGCGGGAGAAGATACGCAGTATTTT. Its translation is CASRDHPGVAGEDTQYF.

This clone was found a few times. The chain joins TRBV5-1 to TRBJ2-1; the D gene could be TRBD1 or TRBD2 (5 bases each). Germline loops: CDR1 SGHRS, CDR2 YFSETQ. The V and J ends lost 4 bases and 6 bases respectively, with 14 bases between them. This CDR3 has 14 residues. The CDR3 protein is CASSLTRQGNEQFF. The CDR3 region has the DNA TGCGCCAGCAGCCTTACTAGGCAGGGCAATGAGCAGTTCTTC.

CDR3 DNA: TGTGCCAGCAGCTTGGGACTGGGAGGAACAGATACGCAGTATTTT. Its protein product is CASSLGLGGTDTQYF. This chain connects TRBV11-2 to TRBJ2-3; D might be TRBD2 (6 bases). V was trimmed by 3 bases and J by 3 bases, leaving 13 bases between them. CDR3 length: 15 amino acids. CDR1 is SGHAT, CDR2 FQNNGV, per germline. Complete variable domain (other parts from reference TRBV11-2 and TRBJ2-3): EAGVAQSPRYKIIEKRQSVAFWCNPISGHATLYWYQQILGQGPKLLIQFQNNGVVDDSQLPKDRFSAERLKGVDSTLKIQPAKLEDSAVYLCASSLGLGGTDTQYFGPGTRLTVL.

This chain links TRBV15 with TRBJ2-5, with D possibly matching TRBD2 (5 bases). Germline CDR1 LNHNV, CDR2 YYDKDF (reference sequence). Deletions cut 5 bases from V and 0 bases from J, with 10 bases between. This CDR3 contains 14 residues. CDR3 in DNA: TGTGCCACCAGCTCGGGAACGTACCAAGAGACCCAGTACTTC. Its translation: CATSSGTYQETQYF.

This chain uses TRBV6-6 with TRBJ2-3, with 7 nucleotides matching TRBD2. V lost 3 bases, J lost 0 bases, and 6 bases stayed unmatched. This CDR3 spans 16 amino acids. Germline assignment: CDR1 MNHNY and CDR2 SVGAGI (reference sequence). The DNA of the CDR3 is TGTGCCAGCAGTTATCCTAGCGGACCTAGCACAGATACGCAGTATTTT. This codes for CASSYPSGPSTDTQYF.

The genes are TRBV5-1 and TRBJ1-1, with 8 bases identical to TRBD1. The CDR3 runs to 14 residues. V dropped 0 bases and J dropped 7; count of bases not matched to a gene: 5. Germline CDR1 and CDR2: SGHRS and YFSETQ. The CDR3: CASSLEDRAYEAFF. The DNA of the CDR3 is TGCGCCAGCAGCTTGGAGGACAGGGCATATGAAGCTTTCTTT.

The chain couples TRBV6-5 to TRBJ1-2; D unclear. The CDR3 sequence is 14 residues long. Germline CDR1 reads MNHEY; CDR2 reads SVGAGI. Trimming took off 2 bases at V and 8 bases at J, with 15 bases between the two ends. DNA of the CDR3: TGTGCCAGCAGTTACCGAGAATTAGGGTACGGCTACACCTTC. Translated, it gives CASSYRELGYGYTF.

The chain is built from TRBV11-2 and TRBJ2-3; D unresolved. V lost 1 base to trimming and J lost 3 bases, with 11 bases between them. The CDR3 is made up of 15 amino acids. Germline CDR1 and CDR2: SGHAT and FQNNGV. CDR3 sequence reads: CASSLVSYSTDTQYF. CDR3 sequence (DNA): TGTGCCAGCAGCTTAGTGTCGTATAGTACAGATACGCAGTATTTT.

The gene calls are TRBV5-4 and TRBJ1-2, with TRBD1 identical over 8 bases. The CDR3 has 16 amino acids. Germline CDR1 and CDR2: SGHNT and YYREEE (reference sequence). Trimming took 4 bases from V and 5 from J; bases not matched to a gene: 13. The CDR3 spells CASSQGTGSTRYGYTF. The DNA of the CDR3 is TGTGCCAGCAGCCAGGGGACAGGCTCAACTAGATATGGCTACACCTTC.

V and J are TRBV9 and TRBJ2-1; TRBD2 matches at 16 bases. Germline V gene lookup returns CDR1 SGDLS and CDR2 YYNGEE. The CDR3 spans 16 residues. The J segment lost 8 bases and the V segment lost 3 bases, leaving 5 bases of the junction unmatched. Written as DNA, the CDR3 is TGTGCCAGCAGCGCAAGGGGACTAGCGGGAGGGTATGAGCAGTTCTTC. Protein: CASSARGLAGGYEQFF.

CDR3 sequence: CASSVSGTYEQYF. CDR3 in DNA: TGTGCCAGCAGCGTAAGCGGTACCTACGAGCAGTACTTC. V is TRBV9 and J is TRBJ2-7, with a possible D match to TRBD2 (5 bases). Between the trimmed V and J ends, which lost 1 base and 2 bases, there was a span of 7 bases. The CDR3 runs to 13 residues. Germline CDR1 is SGDLS and CDR2 is YYNGEE.

The rearrangement uses TRBV7-3 and TRBJ2-3; tentatively, D is TRBD1 or TRBD2 (5 bases each). Trimming removed 4 bases from V and 5 bases from J, with 16 bases in between. The CDR3 has 15 residues. The germline V gene encodes CDR1 SGHTA and CDR2 FQGTGA. The DNA of the CDR3 is TGTGCCAGCAGCTCTGGGGCTAGCTCACTAGATACGCAGTATTTT. Protein sequence: CASSSGASSLDTQYF.

The V call is TRBV18, the J call TRBJ2-6; 7 nucleotides line up with TRBD1. J lost 4 bases, V lost 3 bases, and 6 bases had no gene match. The CDR3 spans 16 residues. The germline V gene encodes CDR1 KGHSH and CDR2 LQKENI. CDR3 residues: CASSPRQGSGANVLTF. Written as DNA, the CDR3 is TGTGCCAGCTCACCCCGACAGGGCTCAGGGGCCAACGTCCTGACTTTC.